The T cell receptor beta chain under discussion was sequenced for a study of blood T cell repertoires in COVID-19. Study-level information: The samples span acute and convalescent COVID-19 from the United States, Italy and Spain. T cells, B-cell-depleted T cells, or PBMCs provided the cDNA or gDNA that served as material.

CDR1 is LGHNA and CDR2 is YNFKEQ in the germline V gene. Trimming stripped 0 bases from V and 4 bases from J, with 13 bases between. The CDR3 has 16 amino acids. The age range of participants was about 18 to 89 years, with residence in about two dozen US areas. The study assigned cohorts using participant-reported clinical history. Method: immunoSEQ multiplex PCR; TCRdb's copy keeps in-frame clones and lacks some. The repertoire holds about 220,000 clones, with 85% to 90% as singletons. Sequencing input: PBMCs or T cells enriched from blood (not recorded which). This TCR was sampled from a woman aged 50 to 65 with acute COVID-19. V usage is TRBV4-2 and J usage is TRBJ2-1; a weak D match, TRBD2 (6 bases). Here the CDR3 reads CASSQDVTGLYNEQFF. CDR3 DNA sequence: TGTGCCAGCAGCCAAGATGTTACGGGACTTTACAATGAGCAGTTCTTC.